This TCR beta chain is drawn from a study of PD-L1 blockade in urothelial cancer. Germline V gene sequence: CDR1 SNHLY, CDR2 FYNNEI. The CDR3 runs to 16 residues. V was pared by 6 bases and J by 11 bases, with 25 bases between. As for time point: peripheral blood 6 weeks after treatment start. Libraries were prepared by immunoSEQ multiplex PCR; TCRdb keeps only in-frame clonotypes and omits some of them. Of around 110,000 clones in the sample, around 89% were seen once. Here the sequenced sample was PBMCs, taken around atezolizumab (anti-PD-L1) treatment. This sequence was found in a man aged 60 to 69 with urothelial cancer. The chain couples TRBV2 to TRBJ1-4; TRBD1 is a possible D gene (5 bases). The CDR3 spells CASRVPVQGLSGKLFF. CDR3 nucleotides: TGTGCCAGCAGGGTGCCAGTCCAGGGCTTAAGTGGGAAACTGTTTTTT.